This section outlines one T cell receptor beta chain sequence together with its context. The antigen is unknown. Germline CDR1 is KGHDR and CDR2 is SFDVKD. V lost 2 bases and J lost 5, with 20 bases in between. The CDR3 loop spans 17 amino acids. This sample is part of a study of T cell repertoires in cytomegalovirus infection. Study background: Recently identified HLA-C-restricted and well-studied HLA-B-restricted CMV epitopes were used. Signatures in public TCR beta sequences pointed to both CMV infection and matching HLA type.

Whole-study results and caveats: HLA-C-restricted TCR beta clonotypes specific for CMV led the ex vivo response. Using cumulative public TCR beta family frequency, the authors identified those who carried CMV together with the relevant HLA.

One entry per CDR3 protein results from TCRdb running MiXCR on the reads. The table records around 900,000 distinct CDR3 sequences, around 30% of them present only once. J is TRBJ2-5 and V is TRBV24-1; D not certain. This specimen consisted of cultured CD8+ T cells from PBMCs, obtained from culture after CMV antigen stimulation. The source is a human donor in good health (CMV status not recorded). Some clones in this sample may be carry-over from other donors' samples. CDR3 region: CATSDSPISGESETQYF. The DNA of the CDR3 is TGTGCCACCAGTGATTCGCCTATTTCGGGTGAAAGCGAGACCCAGTACTTC.